These 23 T cell receptor beta chains were all obtained from the same sample, sequenced in a study of T cells in Graves' hyperthyroidism and ophthalmopathy. RNA transcripts served as the template for amplifying TCR beta CDR3 regions. HTBI primers drove first-round RT-PCR of the TCR CDR3. Each CDR3 protein gets one entry after TCRdb re-called the multiplex PCR reads with MiXCR. This sample has about 570,000 distinct CDR3 sequences; 40% to 55% occur once, and the top ten carry 19%. Sequenced input: peripheral blood or thyroid tissue (not recorded which). All receptors derive from an adult woman with Graves' disease, either hyperthyroidism or ophthalmopathy (not recorded which).

The chain links TRBV20-1 to TRBJ1-2, with TRBD1 identical over 7 bases. With 4 bases clipped from V and 7 bases from J, the junction kept 6 bases outside the gene matches. Germline CDR1 is DFQATT and CDR2 is SNEGSKA (reference sequence). The CDR3 is 12 amino acids. The CDR3 sequence is CSANGQGGGYTF. As DNA, the CDR3 is TGCAGTGCTAATGGTCAGGGGGGTGGCTACACCTTC.

This clonotype showed up many times. The chain couples TRBV20-1 to TRBJ1-5; weak D call: TRBD1 (6 bases). The germline V and J ends were trimmed by 3 bases and 3 bases, with 15 bases remaining between them. Germline V gene lookup returns CDR1 DFQATT and CDR2 SNEGSKA (reference sequence). The CDR3 runs to 15 residues. As DNA, the CDR3 is TGCAGTGCTAGTCAAACAGGGCACCCCAATCAGCCCCAGCATTTT. As protein: CSASQTGHPNQPQHF.

This clonotype was observed at least ten times. The DNA of the CDR3 is TGTGCCAGCAGCTTCTGGGAAGGCGAGCAGTACTTC. Its translation is CASSFWEGEQYF. The V and J genes are TRBV7-9 and TRBJ2-7; no clear D. Looked up from germline, CDR1 is SEHNR and CDR2 is FQNEAQ (reference sequence). With 3 bases removed from V and 6 bases from J, the gap between germline ends came to 9 bases. The CDR3 contains 12 residues.

V gene TRBV27 combines with J gene TRBJ2-7, with 8 bases matching TRBD2. Germline loops: CDR1 MNHEY, CDR2 SMNVEV (reference sequence). CDR3 length: 15 residues. V lost 3 bases, J lost 3 bases, and 7 bases stayed unmatched. The CDR3 sequence: CASSFLAGGVYEQYF. As DNA, the CDR3 is TGTGCCAGCAGTTTTCTCGCGGGGGGAGTCTACGAGCAGTACTTC.

This clonotype came up a few times. The chain combines TRBV6-6 with TRBJ1-1; D may be TRBD1 (5 bases). Between the trimmed V and J ends, which lost 2 bases and 5 bases, there was a span of 12 bases. The CDR3 is made up of 14 amino acids. Germline CDR1 reads MNHNY; CDR2 reads SVGAGI (reference sequence). CDR3 sequence: CASSYRGLGTEAFF. CDR3 nucleotides: TGTGCCAGCAGTTACCGGGGCCTCGGAACTGAAGCTTTCTTT.

This chain uses TRBV7-2 with TRBJ1-1, with TRBD1 matching over 9 bases. Germline V lookup: CDR1 SGHTA, CDR2 FQGNSA. V lost 5 bases to trimming and J lost 7 bases; unmatched junction nucleotides: 5. This CDR3 region has 13 residues. CDR3 residues: CASSARTGDEAFF. As DNA, the CDR3 is TGTGCCAGCAGCGCCCGGACAGGGGATGAAGCTTTCTTT. The full variable domain, its missing parts supplied by reference TRBV7-2 and TRBJ1-1, is GAGVSQSPSNKVTEKGKDVELRCDPISGHTALYWYRQSLGQGLEFLIYFQGNSAPDKSGLPSDRFSAERTGGSVSTLTIQRTQQEDSAVYLCASSARTGDEAFFGQGTRLTVV.

This clonotype has at least ten counts. The J gene is TRBJ1-5, the V gene TRBV20-1; no firm D call. CDR3 length: 13 residues. Trimming removed 3 bases at V and 2 bases at J, with 8 bases between. Germline V gene lookup returns CDR1 DFQATT and CDR2 SNEGSKA (reference sequence). The CDR3 coding sequence is TGCAGTGCTAGTGTTAGGCGCAATCAGCCCCAGCATTTT. It codes for CSASVRRNQPQHF.

This clonotype was seen ten or more times. The gene calls are TRBV5-1 and TRBJ2-6; D is undetermined. Per the germline V gene, CDR1 is SGHRS and CDR2 is YFSETQ. The CDR3 spans 16 residues. V shed 0 bases and J shed 4 bases, with 11 bases lying between them. CDR3 sequence: CASSLAANRGANVLTF. The CDR3 DNA is TGCGCCAGCAGCTTGGCGGCCAATCGGGGGGCCAACGTCCTGACTTTC.

The J gene is TRBJ1-6, the V gene TRBV11-2; 7 nucleotides line up with TRBD1. Trimming removed 5 bases from V and 10 bases from J; junction bases left unmatched: 11. The CDR3 is 15 residues long. Looked up from germline, CDR1 is SGHAT and CDR2 is FQNNGV. CDR3 DNA: TGTGCCAGCAGCCCCGAGGGGGCTGTCGGGTCACCCCTCCACTTT. Translated: CASSPEGAVGSPLHF.

This chain uses TRBV24-1 with TRBJ2-5; TRBD2 might be the D (6 bases). CDR1 and CDR2 from the germline V gene are KGHDR and SFDVKD. The V end was cut by 1 base, the J end by 7 bases, with 12 bases between. The CDR3 is made up of 14 amino acids. The CDR3: CATSDFEGRGTQYF. Here the CDR3 DNA reads TGTGCCACCAGTGATTTCGAGGGGCGGGGGACCCAGTACTTC.

This clonotype was recorded many times. The chain employs TRBV4-1 and TRBJ2-5; D is unclear. CDR1 MGHRA and CDR2 YSYEKL come from the germline V gene. The CDR3 has 13 residues. Trimming cost V 2 bases and J 5 bases, with 9 bases left between them. The CDR3 is CASSQLISETQYF. CDR3 DNA sequence: TGCGCCAGCAGCCAACTAATTTCCGAGACCCAGTACTTC.

The chain is built from TRBV10-3 and TRBJ1-2, with 7 bases lining up with TRBD1. Germline V lookup: CDR1 ENHRY, CDR2 SYGVKD. This CDR3 is built from 14 residues. V was clipped by 10 bases and J by 8 bases; unmatched bases: 16. The CDR3 region has the DNA TGTGCCACCAGACCTAACAGGGGCTTTCAAGGCTACACCTTC. Protein product: CATRPNRGFQGYTF.

At least ten counts were recorded for this clonotype. The chain is built from TRBV12-3 or TRBV12-4 and TRBJ2-5, with D hard to call. The CDR3 spans 12 residues. The ends were cut back, 5 bases at V and 4 bases at J, with 8 bases in the middle. The CDR3 region is CASSEAIETQYF. CDR3 bases: TGTGCCAGCAGTGAAGCGATAGAGACCCAGTACTTC.

The chain carries TRBV10-3 and TRBJ1-2; tentative D call: TRBD1 (5 bases). CDR1 is ENHRY, CDR2 SYGVKD, per germline. This CDR3 is 11 amino acids long. Trimming shortened V by 11 bases and J by 8 bases, and 15 bases separated the two germline ends. The CDR3 bases are TGTGCCCAGCCTGAGCAGGGAGGCTACACCTTC. As protein: CAQPEQGGYTF.

This clonotype was found once. The J gene is TRBJ1-1, the V gene TRBV9; 7 bases map to TRBD1. Trimming at V came to 4 bases and at J to 6 bases, leaving 9 bases not matched to a gene. The CDR3 extends over 14 amino acids. CDR1 is SGDLS, CDR2 YYNGEE, per germline. The CDR3 region is CASSLGDSGSEAFF. The CDR3 nucleotides are TGTGCCAGCAGCTTAGGGGACAGCGGATCTGAAGCTTTCTTT.

Remarks on this clonotype: This sequence may be a read error, since a much larger clone differs from it by one base. The genes are TRBV12-3 or TRBV12-4 and TRBJ2-7, with D possibly TRBD2 on 6 matching bases. V lost 4 bases, J lost 3 bases, and 19 bases lay in between. The CDR3 has 16 residues. The CDR3 DNA sequence: TGTGCCAGCAGTTACAGACGCGGGACTTGTCTCTACGAGCAGTACTTC. Amino acids: CASSYRRGTCLYEQYF.

This chain connects TRBV14 to TRBJ2-7, with TRBD2 matching over 8 bases. The CDR3 extends over 17 amino acids. V shed 1 base, J shed 6 bases, and the junction held 14 bases outside the gene matches. Per germline, CDR1 SGHDN and CDR2 FVKESK. The CDR3 loop reads CASSQAGFGGALAEQYF. In DNA form, the CDR3 reads TGTGCCAGCAGCCAAGCAGGCTTCGGGGGGGCCCTCGCCGAGCAGTACTTC. The variable domain in full, completed from reference TRBV14 and TRBJ2-7, reads EAGVTQFPSHSVIEKGQTVTLRCDPISGHDNLYWYRRVMGKEIKFLLHFVKESKQDESGMPNNRFLAERTGGTYSTLKVQPAELEDSGVYFCASSQAGFGGALAEQYFGPGTRLTVT.

The rearrangement joins TRBV9 to TRBJ1-4, with unresolved D. Germline CDR1 SGDLS, CDR2 YYNGEE. V was pared by 2 bases and J by 8 bases, with 13 bases between. The CDR3 covers 14 residues. In DNA, the CDR3 is TGTGCCAGCAGCGTTCCCGGGCCTACGGAAAAACTGTTTTTT. This gives the protein CASSVPGPTEKLFF.

This sequence joins TRBV6-1 and TRBJ2-7; 9 bases are shared with TRBD1. Germline values: CDR1 MNHNS, CDR2 SASEGT. V lost 9 bases, J lost 0 bases, and 6 bases stayed unmatched. The CDR3 totals 14 residues. The CDR3 protein is CASTGGPLSYEQYF. As DNA, the CDR3 is TGTGCCAGTACAGGGGGCCCCCTCTCCTACGAGCAGTACTTC.

This clonotype was counted only a few times. V is TRBV9 and J is TRBJ1-3; D uncertain. The germline gives CDR1 SGDLS, CDR2 YYNGEE. The CDR3 runs to 16 residues. The V and J ends lost 0 bases and 0 bases respectively, with 10 bases between them. The CDR3 is CASSVVPGSSGNTIYF. For the CDR3, the DNA is TGTGCCAGCAGCGTAGTTCCGGGGTCCTCTGGAAACACCATATATTTT. Full variable domain (remainder filled in from reference TRBV9 and TRBJ1-3): DSGVTQTPKHLITATGQRVTLRCSPRSGDLSVYWYQQSLDQGLQFLIQYYNGEERAKGNILERFSAQQFPDLHSELNLSSLELGDSALYFCASSVVPGSSGNTIYFGEGSWLTVV.

This clonotype was counted only a few times. The CDR3 DNA reads as TGCAGCGTTGCCAGACGGCCTATGAACACTGAAGCTTTCTTT. Translation gives CSVARRPMNTEAFF. The chain links TRBV29-1 to TRBJ1-1, with D unresolved. CDR3 length equals 14 residues. V was shortened by 4 bases and J by 0 bases, with 12 bases between the two germline ends. Germline assignment: CDR1 SQVTM and CDR2 ANQGSEA.

The DNA for the CDR3 is TGTGCCAGCAGCCAAGTCGGTCAGGGGATGGAGACCCAGTACTTC. This codes for CASSQVGQGMETQYF. The chain recombines TRBV4-2 with TRBJ2-5, with D perhaps matching TRBD1 (6 bases). V was pared by 1 base and J by 5 bases, with 14 bases between. This CDR3 spans 15 amino acids. Germline CDR1 is LGHNA and CDR2 is YNFKEQ.

Comments on this clonotype: Because it lacks the conserved phenylalanine or tryptophan at the end, this CDR3 is likely a read error. The limits of the CDR3 on the DNA are not certain, so only TCRdb's listed CDR3 is given. The CDR3 reads CASSDRRAGGPY. V gene TRBV10-2 combines with J gene TRBJ1-4; the D segment call TRBD1 is taken from the table without a DNA check. Germline CDR1 is WSHSY and CDR2 is SAAADI. Counting both end residues, the CDR3 totals 12 amino acids.